These T cell receptor beta chains were read from a single sample in a study of PD-1 blockade in classical Hodgkin lymphoma. Clones were sequenced by immunoSEQ multiplex PCR, and TCRdb holds only the in-frame ones, with some missing. This sample carries roughly 61,000 clones, approximately 92% of them seen once, and the ten largest clones take 15%. The sample in question was peripheral blood mononuclear cells (PBMCs), obtained at baseline. These receptors originate from a human donor with classical Hodgkin lymphoma. Each CDR3 is given with its conserved first and last residue. D genes are given only for firm matches. A clone size is listed for some rows: how often the clone was seen (once, few, many), or a class if it is expanded.

>NA|NA|TRBV2|TRBJ1-6
TGTGCCAGCAGTGATGCGGACCCGGGGCTCCACTTT
CASSDADPGLHF
>TRBD2|NA|TRBV14|TRBJ2-7
TGTGCCAGCAGCCAAGATCCGACTAGCTTCTCCTACGAGCAGTACTTC
CASSQDPTSFSYEQYF
>TRBD2|NA|TRBV9|TRBJ2-2
TGTGCCAGCAGCCTTCCTCGGACTAGCGGGGGGGACACCGGGGAGCTGTTTTTT
CASSLPRTSGGDTGELFF
>TRBD1|NA|TRBV7-8|TRBJ2-7
TGTGCCAGCAGCTTAGCTAGGACAGGGCCAGGTTTTTATTACGAGCAGTACTTC
CASSLARTGPGFYYEQYF
>NA|NA|TRBV11-2|TRBJ1-1
TGTGCCAGCAGCTCTACAAGGAACACTGAAGCTTTCTTT
CASSSTRNTEAFF
>NA|NA|TRBV19|TRBJ2-1
TGTGCCACCAAATCCACCGGGGCCTCTGGGTCCTACAATGAGCAGTTCTTC
CATKSTGASGSYNEQFF
>TRBD1|NA|TRBV5-4|TRBJ1-1
TGTGCCAGCAGCTTGGACCTGACAGGGGTAGGGAGTACTGAAGCTTTCTTT
CASSLDLTGVGSTEAFF
>TRBD2|NA|TRBV7-9|TRBJ2-1
TGTGCCAGTAGCGGGGGGAGCTCCTACAATGAGCAGTTCTTC
CASSGGSSYNEQFF
>NA|NA|TRBV9|TRBJ2-5
TGTGCCAGCAGCCCAGAGTTCTCGGAGACCCAGTACTTC
CASSPEFSETQYF
>NA|NA|TRBV28|TRBJ1-2
TGTGCCAGCACCGAAAGTCAAGGGCACATTCAAGGCTACACCTTC
CASTESQGHIQGYTF
>NA|NA|TRBV5-6|TRBJ1-6
TGTGCCAGCAGCTTGGGATTGTCCAATTCACCCCTCCACTTT
CASSLGLSNSPLHF
>NA|NA|TRBV6-1|TRBJ2-1
TGTGCCAGCAGTGAAGCAGGGTACTACAATGAGCAGTTCTTC
CASSEAGYYNEQFF
>NA|once|TRBV5-1|TRBJ2-2
TGCGCCAGCAGCTTGGGCGGGACAAACCGGAACACCGGGGAGCTGTTTTTT
CASSLGGTNRNTGELFF
>NA|NA|TRBV18|TRBJ1-5
TGTGCCAGCTCAAGGGATAGCAATCAGCCCCAGCATTTT
CASSRDSNQPQHF